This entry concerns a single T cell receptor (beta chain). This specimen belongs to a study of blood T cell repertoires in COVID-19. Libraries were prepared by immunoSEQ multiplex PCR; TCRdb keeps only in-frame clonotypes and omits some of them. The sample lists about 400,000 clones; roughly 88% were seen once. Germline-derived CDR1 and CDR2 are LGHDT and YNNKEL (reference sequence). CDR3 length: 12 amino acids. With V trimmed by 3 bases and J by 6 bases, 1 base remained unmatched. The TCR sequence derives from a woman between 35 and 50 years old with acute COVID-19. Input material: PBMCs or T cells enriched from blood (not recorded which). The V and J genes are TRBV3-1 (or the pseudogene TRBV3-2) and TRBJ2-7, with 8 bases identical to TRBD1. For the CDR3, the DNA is TGTGCCAGCAGCCAGGGGACAGGCGAGCAGTACTTC. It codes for CASSQGTGEQYF.